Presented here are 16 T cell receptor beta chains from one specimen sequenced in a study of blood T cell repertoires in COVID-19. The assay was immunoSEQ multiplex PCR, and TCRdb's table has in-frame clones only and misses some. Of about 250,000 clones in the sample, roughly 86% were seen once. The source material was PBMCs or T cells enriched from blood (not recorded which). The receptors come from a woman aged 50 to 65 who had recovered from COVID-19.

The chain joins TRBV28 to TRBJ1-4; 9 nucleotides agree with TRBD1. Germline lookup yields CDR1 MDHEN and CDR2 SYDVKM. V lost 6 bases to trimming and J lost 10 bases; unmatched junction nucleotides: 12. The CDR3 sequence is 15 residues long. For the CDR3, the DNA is TGTGCCAGCAGCCTGTCGGGACAGGGATCTGGAAAACTGTTTTTT. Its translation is CASSLSGQGSGKLFF.

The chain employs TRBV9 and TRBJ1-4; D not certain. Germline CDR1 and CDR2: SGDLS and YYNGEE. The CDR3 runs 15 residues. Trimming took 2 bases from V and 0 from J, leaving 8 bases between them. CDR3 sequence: CASSVSRATNEKLFF. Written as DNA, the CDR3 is TGTGCCAGCAGCGTTTCCCGGGCAACTAATGAAAAACTGTTTTTT.

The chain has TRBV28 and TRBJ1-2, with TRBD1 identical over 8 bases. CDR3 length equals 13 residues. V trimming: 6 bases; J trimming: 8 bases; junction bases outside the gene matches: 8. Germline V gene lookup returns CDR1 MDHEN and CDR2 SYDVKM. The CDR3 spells CASSHGQGGGYTF. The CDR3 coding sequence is TGTGCCAGCAGCCACGGACAGGGAGGGGGCTACACCTTC.

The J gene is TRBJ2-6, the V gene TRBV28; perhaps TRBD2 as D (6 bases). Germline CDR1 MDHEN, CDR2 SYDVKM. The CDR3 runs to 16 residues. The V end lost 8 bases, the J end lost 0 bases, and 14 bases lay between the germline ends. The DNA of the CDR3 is TGTGCCAGCGGGTTCCGGGGGTCCTCTGGGGCCAACGTCCTGACTTTC. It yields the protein CASGFRGSSGANVLTF.

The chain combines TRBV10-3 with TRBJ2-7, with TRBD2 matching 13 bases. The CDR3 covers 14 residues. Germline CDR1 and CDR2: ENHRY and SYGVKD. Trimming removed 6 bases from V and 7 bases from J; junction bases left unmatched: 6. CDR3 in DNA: TGTGCCATCAGAGGGACTAGCGGGGCCTCAGAGCAGTACTTC. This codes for CAIRGTSGASEQYF.

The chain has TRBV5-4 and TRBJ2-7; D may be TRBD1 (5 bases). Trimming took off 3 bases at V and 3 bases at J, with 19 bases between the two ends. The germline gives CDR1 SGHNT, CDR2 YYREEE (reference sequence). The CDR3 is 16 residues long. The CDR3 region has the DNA TGTGCCAGCAGCTGGGCGGATTCACAGGTAATCTACGAGCAGTACTTC. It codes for CASSWADSQVIYEQYF.

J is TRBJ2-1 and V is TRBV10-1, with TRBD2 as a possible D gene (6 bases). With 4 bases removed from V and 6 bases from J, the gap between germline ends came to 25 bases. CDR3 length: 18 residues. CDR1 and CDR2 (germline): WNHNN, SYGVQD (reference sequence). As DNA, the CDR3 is TGCGCCAGCAGTGCGGGACGGGATGGAGGGGTGTCGTCCAATGAGCAGTTCTTC. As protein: CASSAGRDGGVSSNEQFF.

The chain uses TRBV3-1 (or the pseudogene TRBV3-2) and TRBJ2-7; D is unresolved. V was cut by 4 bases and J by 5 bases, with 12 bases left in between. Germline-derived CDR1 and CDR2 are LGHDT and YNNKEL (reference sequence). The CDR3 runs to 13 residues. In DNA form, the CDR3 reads TGTGCCAGCAGCCCCTATGTCGGTGACGAGCAGTACTTC. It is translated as CASSPYVGDEQYF.

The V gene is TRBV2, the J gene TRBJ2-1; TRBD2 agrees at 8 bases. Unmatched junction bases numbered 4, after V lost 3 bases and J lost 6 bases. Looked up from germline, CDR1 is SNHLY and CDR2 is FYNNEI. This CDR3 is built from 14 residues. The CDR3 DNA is TGTGCCAGCAGTGATGGGCTAGCGGGCAATGAGCAGTTCTTC. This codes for CASSDGLAGNEQFF.

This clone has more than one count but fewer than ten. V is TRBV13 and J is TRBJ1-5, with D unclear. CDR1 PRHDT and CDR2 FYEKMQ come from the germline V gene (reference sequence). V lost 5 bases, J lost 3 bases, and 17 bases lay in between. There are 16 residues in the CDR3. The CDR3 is CASSPPRGVFNQPQHF. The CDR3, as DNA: TGTGCCAGCAGCCCACCCCGCGGGGTGTTCAATCAGCCCCAGCATTTT.

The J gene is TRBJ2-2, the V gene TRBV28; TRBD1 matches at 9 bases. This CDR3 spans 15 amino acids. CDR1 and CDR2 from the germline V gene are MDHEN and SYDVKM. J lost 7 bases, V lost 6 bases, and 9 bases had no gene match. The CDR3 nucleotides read TGTGCCAGCAGCCCAGGGACAGGGACCATCGGGGAGCTGTTTTTT. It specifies CASSPGTGTIGELFF.

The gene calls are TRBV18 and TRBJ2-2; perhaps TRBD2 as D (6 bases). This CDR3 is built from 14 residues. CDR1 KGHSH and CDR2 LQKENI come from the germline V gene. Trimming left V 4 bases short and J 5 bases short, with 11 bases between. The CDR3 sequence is CASSRQEGTGELFF. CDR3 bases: TGTGCCAGCTCACGGCAGGAGGGAACCGGGGAGCTGTTTTTT. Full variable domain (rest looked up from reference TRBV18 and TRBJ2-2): NAGVMQNPRHLVRRRGQEARLRCSPMKGHSHVYWYRQLPEEGLKFMVYLQKENIIDESGMPKERFSAEFPKEGPSILRIQQVVRGDSAAYFCASSRQEGTGELFFGEGSRLTVL.

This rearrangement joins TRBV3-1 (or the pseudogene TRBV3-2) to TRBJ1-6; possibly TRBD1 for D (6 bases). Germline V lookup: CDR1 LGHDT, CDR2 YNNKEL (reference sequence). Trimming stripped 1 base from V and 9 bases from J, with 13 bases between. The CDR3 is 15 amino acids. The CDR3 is CASSQARGGGSPLHF. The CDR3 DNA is TGTGCCAGCAGCCAAGCAAGGGGGGGAGGTTCACCCCTCCACTTT.

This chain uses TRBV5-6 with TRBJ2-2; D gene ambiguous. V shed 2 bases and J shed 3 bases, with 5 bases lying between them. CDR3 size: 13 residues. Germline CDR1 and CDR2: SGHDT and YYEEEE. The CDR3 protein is CASSFGYTGELFF. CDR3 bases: TGTGCCAGCAGCTTCGGGTACACCGGGGAGCTGTTTTTT.

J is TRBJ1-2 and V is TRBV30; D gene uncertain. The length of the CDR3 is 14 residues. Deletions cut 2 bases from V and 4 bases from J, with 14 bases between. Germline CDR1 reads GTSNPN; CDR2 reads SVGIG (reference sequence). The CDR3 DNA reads TGTGCCTGGAGTAGCGGACGTGTGGGCTATGGCTACACCTTC. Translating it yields CAWSSGRVGYGYTF.

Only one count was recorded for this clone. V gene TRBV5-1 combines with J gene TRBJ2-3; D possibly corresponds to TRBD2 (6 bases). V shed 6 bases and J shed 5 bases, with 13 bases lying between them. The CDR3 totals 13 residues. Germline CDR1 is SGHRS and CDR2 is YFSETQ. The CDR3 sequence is CASNSGGEDTQYF. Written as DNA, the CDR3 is TGCGCCAGCAATTCGGGCGGGGAAGATACGCAGTATTTT.